The T cell receptor (beta chain) under discussion was sequenced for a study of CD8+ T cells in alopecia areata. Study in general: Skin grafts from approximately 6-12-month-old C3H/HeJ donors with spontaneous alopecia were placed on 7-10-week-old female C3H/HeJ mice.

CD4, CD8alpha, NKG2D, NKG2ACE and other markers were used to sort pooled cutaneous lymph node cells. This clone turned up a few times. The antigen is not known. Gene names follow the mouse nomenclature. RNA was isolated and reverse transcribed to cDNA, the sequencing template. Clones were read by immunoSEQ multiplex PCR, and TCRdb kept only the in-frame ones, dropping some. The sample shows roughly 260,000 clones, none of them appearing just once. General study findings and limits: Unlike in mice, where it was clearer, TCR sharing across patients was less clear, possibly HLA-related. Scalp sequencing also captures normal skin's resident alphabeta T cells. Researchers report lesional scalp, most notably alopecia totalis/universalis, outstripped normal scalp in clonality.

The sequenced sample was CD4+ T cells sorted from a lymph node. This sequence originates from a C3H/HeJ mouse with alopecia areata. For this strain, the MHC haplotype corresponds to H2-k.

CDR3 bases read: TGTGCCAGCAGTGATAGGTCAGAAGAC. Protein: CASSDRSED. The whole CDR3 reads CASSDRSEDTQYF. The chain recombines TRBV13-3 with TRBJ2-5; no reliable D call. The read terminates 4 residues ahead of where the CDR3 ends, so the germline J gene completes it. The CDR3 consists of 13 residues. Germline CDR1 and CDR2: NNHDY and SYVADS.